The 6 T cell receptor beta chains below come from one sample, sequenced in a study of blood T cell repertoires in COVID-19. The method was immunoSEQ multiplex PCR; TCRdb's version includes in-frame clones alone and lacks a portion of them. The sample has about 130,000 clones, approximately 85% seen once. Sequencing used peripheral blood. These receptor sequences come from an elderly woman with COVID-19, enrolled during active disease.

The J gene is TRBJ2-3, the V gene TRBV7-3, with 9 bases matching TRBD2. The CDR3 loop spans 14 amino acids. The trim removed 7 bases at V and 2 bases at J, leaving 4 bases unmatched. The germline gives CDR1 SGHTA, CDR2 FQGTGA. CDR3 nucleotide sequence: TGTGCCAGCAAAGCGGGAGGCCACACAGATACGCAGTATTTT. Translation gives CASKAGGHTDTQYF. The entire variable domain, with the rest obtained from reference TRBV7-3 and TRBJ2-3, is as follows: GAGVSQTPSNKVTEKGKYVELRCDPISGHTALYWYRQSLGQGPEFLIYFQGTGAADDSGLPNDRFFAVRPEGSVSTLKIQRTERGDSAVYLCASKAGGHTDTQYFGPGTRLTVL.

The table lists this clone with a count of one. The genes are TRBV7-2 and TRBJ1-6; 8 nucleotides align to TRBD1. Germline trimming cut 6 bases from V and 6 bases from J; bases unmatched to any gene: 10. This CDR3 contains 16 residues. From germline, CDR1 is SGHTA and CDR2 FQGNSA. CDR3 bases: TGTGCCAGCAGGAGAGAAGCAGGGGGCGGTAATTCACCCCTCCACTTT. Amino acids: CASRREAGGGNSPLHF.

This clone was seen just once. The V gene is TRBV28, the J gene TRBJ2-5, with D perhaps matching TRBD1 (6 bases). The CDR3 is 17 amino acids. V gave up 3 bases and J gave up 5 bases, with 22 bases separating them. Germline V gene lookup returns CDR1 MDHEN and CDR2 SYDVKM. The CDR3 sequence is CASSLVGGPGRAETQYF. CDR3 sequence (DNA): TGTGCCAGCAGTTTGGTAGGGGGTCCCGGCCGGGCGGAGACCCAGTACTTC.

This sequence joins TRBV11-2 and TRBJ1-2; 9 bases are shared with TRBD1. The V and J ends lost 5 bases and 8 bases, in that order; junction bases with no gene match: 6. This CDR3 has 13 residues. The germline V gene has CDR1 SGHAT and CDR2 FQNNGV. CDR3 nucleotide sequence: TGTGCCAGCAGCATACAGGGGGCAGAAGGCTACACCTTC. Protein product: CASSIQGAEGYTF.

CDR3 in DNA: TGTGCCAGCAGCGTTACCTCAAGGGGCTCCTACAATGAGCAGTTCTTC. Translation gives CASSVTSRGSYNEQFF. The V call is TRBV9, the J call TRBJ2-1; D may be TRBD1 (5 bases). The V gene lost 2 bases and the J gene lost 0 bases, with 12 bases spanning the gap. Germline values: CDR1 SGDLS, CDR2 YYNGEE. The CDR3 is 16 residues long.

The V call is TRBV10-3, the J call TRBJ2-5; TRBD1 matches at 9 bases. Germline V gene sequence: CDR1 ENHRY, CDR2 SYGVKD. CDR3 length equals 14 residues. The V and J ends lost 9 bases and 4 bases, in that order; junction bases with no gene match: 9. As DNA, the CDR3 is TGTGCCATTCGGCCACAGGGGGCCGGAGAGACCCAGTACTTC. This gives the protein CAIRPQGAGETQYF.